This is a list of T cell receptor beta chains from one sample in a study of radiation and T cells in renal cell carcinoma. Assay used: immunoSEQ multiplex PCR; TCRdb lists only in-frame clones, some missing. Seen here are 160,000 or so clones, roughly 90% observed once, and the top ten hold approximately 12%. The sample in question was blood, obtained from a patient whose treatment included radiotherapy and nephrectomy. The receptors come from a woman aged 45-65 years with renal cell carcinoma. Both conserved end residues are part of each CDR3. A D gene is named only where the DNA matches it firmly. Expanded clones get a size class; other rows say once, few or many, or leave the size out.

length	V	J	D	size	CDR3	DNA
15	TRBV2	TRBJ1-6	NA	once	CASSETGREDSPLHF	TGTGCCAGCAGTGAAACTGGCAGGGAAGATTCACCCCTCCACTTT
14	TRBV5-6	TRBJ1-5	NA	NA	CASSFWGRDQPQHF	TGTGCCAGCAGCTTTTGGGGCAGGGATCAGCCCCAGCATTTT
15	TRBV10-3	TRBJ2-7	NA	NA	CAISESSFRAYEQYF	TGTGCCATCAGTGAGTCGAGTTTTAGGGCCTACGAGCAGTACTTC
13	TRBV30	TRBJ1-3	NA	few	CAWSVRGPNTIYF	TGTGCCTGGAGTGTACGAGGGCCAAACACCATATATTTT
15	TRBV5-5	TRBJ1-1	NA	NA	CASSLLTGMNTEAFF	TGTGCCAGCAGCTTACTGACAGGCATGAACACTGAAGCTTTCTTT
14	TRBV6-1	TRBJ1-5	NA	few	CATLGQLSNQPQHF	TGTGCCACCCTGGGGCAACTTAGCAATCAGCCCCAGCATTTT
15	TRBV6-5	TRBJ1-3	TRBD1	NA	CASSPGTGSGNTIYF	TGTGCCAGCAGCCCCGGGACAGGGTCCGGAAACACCATATATTTT
14	TRBV7-9	TRBJ1-5	NA	NA	CASSLVGSNQPQHF	TGTGCCAGCAGCTTAGTGGGTAGCAATCAGCCCCAGCATTTT
12	TRBV19	TRBJ2-2	NA	NA	CASSPVSGELFF	TGTGCCAGTAGCCCCGTGTCCGGGGAGCTGTTTTTT
16	TRBV5-1	TRBJ1-6	NA	NA	CASSLEGNSYNSPLHF	TGCGCCAGCAGCTTGGAGGGCAACTCCTATAATTCACCCCTCCACTTT
18	TRBV7-8	TRBJ1-1	TRBD1	NA	CASSFNGEGQGWYAEAFF	TGTGCCAGCAGCTTTAACGGGGAGGGACAGGGGTGGTACGCTGAAGCTTTCTTT
16	TRBV5-1	TRBJ2-3	NA	NA	CASSKGPWIPPDTQYF	TGCGCCAGCAGTAAGGGACCGTGGATCCCCCCAGATACGCAGTATTTT
18	TRBV4-3	TRBJ2-6	TRBD1	NA	CASSQNPHRGAGANVLTF	TGCGCCAGCAGCCAGAATCCCCACAGGGGGGCTGGGGCCAACGTCCTGACTTTC
15	TRBV15	TRBJ1-5	NA	NA	CATSRDAGGNQPQHF	TGTGCCACCAGCAGAGATGCGGGGGGCAATCAGCCCCAGCATTTT
11	TRBV20-1	TRBJ2-1	TRBD2	NA	CSARGGGEQFF	TGCAGTGCTAGAGGCGGGGGAGAGCAGTTCTTC
14	TRBV30	TRBJ2-7	NA	NA	CAWTGGRTAYEQYF	TGTGCCTGGACTGGGGGACGAACGGCCTACGAGCAGTACTTC
14	TRBV7-2	TRBJ1-2	NA	NA	CASSLSVTNYGYTF	TGTGCCAGCAGCTTATCCGTGACTAACTATGGCTACACCTTC
13	TRBV18	TRBJ1-4	NA	NA	CASSLRLNEKLFF	TGTGCCAGCTCACTGAGACTTAATGAAAAACTGTTTTTT
13	TRBV5-1	TRBJ2-2	TRBD1	few	CASRDRDTGELFF	TGCGCCAGCAGGGACAGGGACACCGGGGAGCTGTTTTTT
17	TRBV9	TRBJ2-7	NA	NA	CASSPGIPRGSPYEQYF	TGTGCCAGCAGCCCGGGGATCCCCCGAGGATCCCCATACGAGCAGTACTTC
15	TRBV6-5	TRBJ1-4	TRBD1	NA	CASSQDRVANEKLFF	TGTGCCAGCAGTCAAGACAGGGTGGCTAATGAAAAACTGTTTTTT
13	TRBV14	TRBJ2-1	TRBD1	NA	CASSGQAGHEQFF	TGTGCCAGCAGCGGACAGGCGGGCCATGAGCAGTTCTTC
14	TRBV6-6	TRBJ1-6	NA	NA	CASTAADGYSPLHF	TGTGCCAGCACCGCCGCGGACGGATATTCACCCCTCCACTTT
13	TRBV6-1	TRBJ1-1	NA	NA	CASSDSGPTEAFF	TGTGCCAGCAGTGACTCAGGGCCGACTGAAGCTTTCTTT
15	TRBV5-1	TRBJ2-2	TRBD2	few	CASSRAGSDTGELFF	TGCGCCAGCAGCCGAGCGGGGAGCGACACCGGGGAGCTGTTTTTT
15	TRBV18	TRBJ1-6	NA	few	CASSPSQQGDSPLHF	TGTGCCAGCTCACCATCGCAGCAGGGCGATTCACCCCTCCACTTT
14	TRBV5-1	TRBJ2-3	TRBD1	NA	CASRGGQNTDTQYF	TGCGCCAGCCGAGGGGGACAGAACACAGATACGCAGTATTTT
14	TRBV19	TRBJ2-6	NA	NA	CASKEASRANVLTF	TGTGCCAGTAAGGAGGCCTCGAGGGCCAACGTCCTGACTTTC
12	TRBV6-1	TRBJ1-5	NA	NA	CASSPYRPPQHF	TGTGCCAGCAGCCCCTATCGTCCGCCCCAGCATTTT
14	TRBV6-6	TRBJ1-4	TRBD1	NA	CASQLDRGGEKLFF	TGTGCCAGTCAGCTTGACAGGGGTGGTGAAAAACTGTTTTTT
13	TRBV2	TRBJ2-5	TRBD2	NA	CASTGLEQETQYF	TGTGCCAGCACTGGACTAGAACAAGAGACCCAGTACTTC